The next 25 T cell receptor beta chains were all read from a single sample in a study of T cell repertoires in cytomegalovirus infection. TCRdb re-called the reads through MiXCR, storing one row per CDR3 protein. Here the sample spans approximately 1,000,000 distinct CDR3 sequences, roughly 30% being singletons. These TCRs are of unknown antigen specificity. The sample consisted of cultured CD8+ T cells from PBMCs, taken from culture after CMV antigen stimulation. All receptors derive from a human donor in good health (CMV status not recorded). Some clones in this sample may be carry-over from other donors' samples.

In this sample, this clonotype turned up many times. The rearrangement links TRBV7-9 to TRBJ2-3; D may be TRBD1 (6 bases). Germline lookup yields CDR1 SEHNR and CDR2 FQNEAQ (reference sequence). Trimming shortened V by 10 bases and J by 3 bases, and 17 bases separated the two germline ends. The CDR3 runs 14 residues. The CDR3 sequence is CAMPVLGATDTQYF. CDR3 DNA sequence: TGTGCCATGCCAGTATTGGGGGCAACAGATACGCAGTATTTT.

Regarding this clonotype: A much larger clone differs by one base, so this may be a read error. CDR3 amino acids: CASNSEQGNEQFF. DNA for the CDR3: TGTGCCAGCAATTCGGAACAGGGGAATGAGCAGTTCTTC. The chain carries TRBV2 and TRBJ2-1, with TRBD1 matching over 7 bases. The V gene end was trimmed by 7 bases and the J gene end by 7 bases; junction bases not matched to a gene: 7. The V gene's germline CDR1 is SNHLY and CDR2 FYNNEI. The CDR3 has 13 amino acids.

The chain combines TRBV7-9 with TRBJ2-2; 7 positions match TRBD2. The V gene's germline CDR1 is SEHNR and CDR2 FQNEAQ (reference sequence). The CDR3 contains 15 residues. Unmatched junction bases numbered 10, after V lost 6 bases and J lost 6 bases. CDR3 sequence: CASRRLASDSGELFF. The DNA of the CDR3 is TGTGCCAGCAGGCGACTAGCTAGTGACTCCGGGGAGCTGTTTTTT.

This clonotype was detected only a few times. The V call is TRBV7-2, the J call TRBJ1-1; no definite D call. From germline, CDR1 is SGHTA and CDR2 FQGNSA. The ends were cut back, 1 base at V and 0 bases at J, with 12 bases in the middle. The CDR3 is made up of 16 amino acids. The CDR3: CASSLGAIRVNTEAFF. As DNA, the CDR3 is TGTGCCAGCAGCTTAGGGGCCATAAGGGTGAACACTGAAGCTTTCTTT.

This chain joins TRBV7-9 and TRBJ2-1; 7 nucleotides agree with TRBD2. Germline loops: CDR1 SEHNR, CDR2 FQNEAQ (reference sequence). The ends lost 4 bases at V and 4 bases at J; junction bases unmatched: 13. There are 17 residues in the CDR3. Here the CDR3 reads CASSSDGEGPLYNEQFF. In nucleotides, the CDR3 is TGTGCCAGCAGCTCCGACGGGGAGGGCCCTTTGTACAATGAGCAGTTCTTC.

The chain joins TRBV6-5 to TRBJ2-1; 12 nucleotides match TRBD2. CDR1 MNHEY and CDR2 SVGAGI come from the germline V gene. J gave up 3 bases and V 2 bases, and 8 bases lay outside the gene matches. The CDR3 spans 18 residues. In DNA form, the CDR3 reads TGTGCCAGCAGTTACGTCCCGACTAGCGGGGGATTCTACAATGAGCAGTTCTTC. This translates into CASSYVPTSGGFYNEQFF.

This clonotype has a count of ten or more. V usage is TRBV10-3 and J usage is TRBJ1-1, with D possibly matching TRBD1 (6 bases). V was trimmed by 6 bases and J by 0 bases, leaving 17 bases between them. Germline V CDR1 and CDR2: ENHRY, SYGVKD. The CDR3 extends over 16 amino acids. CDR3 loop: CAIRQGEGFMNTEAFF. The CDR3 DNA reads TGTGCCATCAGACAGGGTGAGGGTTTCATGAACACTGAAGCTTTCTTT.

In DNA, the CDR3 is TGTGCCAGCAGTTACGGACTTAGTTCCTCCTACGAGCAGTACGTC. Translating it yields CASSYGLSSSYEQYV. The chain employs TRBV6-6 and TRBJ2-7, with D possibly being TRBD2 (5 bases). V lost 2 bases and J 0 bases, leaving 11 bases between the germline ends. The length of the CDR3 is 15 residues. The V gene's germline CDR1 is MNHNY and CDR2 SVGAGI (reference sequence).

CDR3 amino acids: CASSYSIIYEQYV. The CDR3 coding sequence is TGTGCCAGCAGTTACTCTATTATATACGAGCAGTACGTC. This chain joins TRBV6-2 or TRBV6-3 and TRBJ2-7; no clear D gene. The CDR3 has 13 residues. Germline V gene data show CDR1 as MNHEY and CDR2 as SVGEGT. V dropped 0 bases and J dropped 4 bases, with 7 bases sitting between them.

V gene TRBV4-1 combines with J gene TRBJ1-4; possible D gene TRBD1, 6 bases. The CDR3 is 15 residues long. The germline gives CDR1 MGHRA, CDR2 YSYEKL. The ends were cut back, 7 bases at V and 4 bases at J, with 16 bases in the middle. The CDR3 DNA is TGCGCCAGCACCCAGAGGAGGGGGGATAATGAAAAACTGTTTTTT. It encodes CASTQRRGDNEKLFF.

CDR3 region: CASSPRSSYNSPLHF. CDR3 coding DNA: TGTGCCAGCAGTCCCCGAAGCTCCTATAATTCACCCCTCCACTTT. The chain combines TRBV6-5 with TRBJ1-6; unclear D gene. From germline, CDR1 is MNHEY and CDR2 SVGAGI. CDR3 size: 15 residues. The germline V and J ends were trimmed by 5 bases and 0 bases, with 8 bases remaining between them.

CDR3 sequence reads: CASWGILRDTIYF. The CDR3 DNA is TGTGCCAGCTGGGGCATTCTTCGGGACACCATATATTTT. The chain recombines TRBV2 with TRBJ1-3; perhaps TRBD1 as D (5 bases). V was cut by 8 bases and J by 8 bases, with 16 bases left in between. The germline CDR1 and CDR2 sequences are SNHLY and FYNNEI. The CDR3 has 13 residues.

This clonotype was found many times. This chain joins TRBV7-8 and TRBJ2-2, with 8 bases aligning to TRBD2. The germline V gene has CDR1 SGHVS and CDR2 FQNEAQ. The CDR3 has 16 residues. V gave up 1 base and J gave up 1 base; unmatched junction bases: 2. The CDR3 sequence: CASSLELAENTGELFF. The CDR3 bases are TGTGCCAGCAGCTTAGAACTAGCGGAGAACACCGGGGAGCTGTTTTTT.

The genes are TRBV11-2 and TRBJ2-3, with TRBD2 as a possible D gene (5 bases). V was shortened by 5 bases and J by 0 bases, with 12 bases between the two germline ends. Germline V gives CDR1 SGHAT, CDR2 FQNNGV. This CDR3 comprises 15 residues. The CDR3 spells CASSHMGGSTDTQYF. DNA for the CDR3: TGTGCCAGCAGCCACATGGGCGGGAGCACAGATACGCAGTATTTT.

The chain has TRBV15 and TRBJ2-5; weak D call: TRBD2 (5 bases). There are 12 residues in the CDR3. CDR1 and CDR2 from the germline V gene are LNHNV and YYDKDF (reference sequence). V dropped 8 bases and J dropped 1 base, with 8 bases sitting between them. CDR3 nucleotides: TGTGCCACCCGAGGGTTCCAAGAGACCCAGTACTTC. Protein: CATRGFQETQYF.

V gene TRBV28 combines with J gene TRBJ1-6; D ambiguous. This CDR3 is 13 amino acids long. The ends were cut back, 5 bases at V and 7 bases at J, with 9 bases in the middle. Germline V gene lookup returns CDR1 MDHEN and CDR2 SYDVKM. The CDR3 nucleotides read TGTGCCAGCAGTCCAGTTACCAATTCACCCCTCCACTTT. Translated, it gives CASSPVTNSPLHF.

CDR3 DNA sequence: TGTGCCAGTAGAAGGCCCGACAGGATGAACACTGAAGCTTTCTTT. Protein: CASRRPDRMNTEAFF. V gene TRBV19 combines with J gene TRBJ1-1; possible D gene TRBD1, 6 bases. Trimming removed 6 bases at V and 0 bases at J, with 14 bases between. CDR1 LNHDA and CDR2 SQIVND come from the germline V gene (reference sequence). The CDR3 runs to 15 residues.

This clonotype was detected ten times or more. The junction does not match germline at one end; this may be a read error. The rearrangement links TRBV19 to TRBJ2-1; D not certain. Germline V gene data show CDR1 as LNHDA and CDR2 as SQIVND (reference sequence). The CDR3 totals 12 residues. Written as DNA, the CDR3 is TGTGCCAGCAGTACGTCCTACAATGAGCAGTTCTTC. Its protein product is CASSTSYNEQFF.

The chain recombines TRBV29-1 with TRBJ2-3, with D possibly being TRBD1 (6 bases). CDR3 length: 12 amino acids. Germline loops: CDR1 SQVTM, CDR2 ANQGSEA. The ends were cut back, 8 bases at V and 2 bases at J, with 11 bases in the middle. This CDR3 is CSIRDTTDTQYF. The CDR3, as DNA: TGCAGCATTAGGGACACCACAGATACGCAGTATTTT.

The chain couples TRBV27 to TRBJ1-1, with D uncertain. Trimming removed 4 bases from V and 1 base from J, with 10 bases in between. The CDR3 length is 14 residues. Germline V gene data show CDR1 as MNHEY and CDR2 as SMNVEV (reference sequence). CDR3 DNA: TGTGCCAGCAGTTCGAACACCGCGAACACTGAAGCTTTCTTT. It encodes CASSSNTANTEAFF.

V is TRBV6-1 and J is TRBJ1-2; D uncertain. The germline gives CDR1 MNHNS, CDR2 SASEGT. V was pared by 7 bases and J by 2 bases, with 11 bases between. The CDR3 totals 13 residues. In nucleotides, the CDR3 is TGTGCCAGCAAGAAAGGACGGAACTATGGCTACACCTTC. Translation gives CASKKGRNYGYTF.

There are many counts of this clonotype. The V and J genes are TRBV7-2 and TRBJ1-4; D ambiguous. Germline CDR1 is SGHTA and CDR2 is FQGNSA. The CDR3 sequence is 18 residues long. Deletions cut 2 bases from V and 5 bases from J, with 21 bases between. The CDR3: CASSLSQRVKAANEKLFF. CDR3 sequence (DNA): TGTGCCAGCAGCTTATCCCAACGGGTGAAGGCAGCAAATGAAAAACTGTTTTTT.

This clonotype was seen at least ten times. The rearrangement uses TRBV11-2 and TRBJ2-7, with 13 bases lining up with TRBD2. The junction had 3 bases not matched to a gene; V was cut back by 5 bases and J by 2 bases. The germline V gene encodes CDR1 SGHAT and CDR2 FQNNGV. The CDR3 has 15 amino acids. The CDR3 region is CASSPGLAGAYEQYV. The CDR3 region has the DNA TGTGCCAGCAGCCCTGGACTAGCGGGGGCCTACGAGCAGTACGTC.

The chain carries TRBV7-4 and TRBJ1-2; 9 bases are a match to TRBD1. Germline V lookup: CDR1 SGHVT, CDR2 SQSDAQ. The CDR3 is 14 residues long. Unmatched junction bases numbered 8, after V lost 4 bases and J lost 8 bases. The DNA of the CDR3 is TGTGCCAGCAGCTCGGGACAGGGATATTGGGGCTACACCTTC. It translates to CASSSGQGYWGYTF.

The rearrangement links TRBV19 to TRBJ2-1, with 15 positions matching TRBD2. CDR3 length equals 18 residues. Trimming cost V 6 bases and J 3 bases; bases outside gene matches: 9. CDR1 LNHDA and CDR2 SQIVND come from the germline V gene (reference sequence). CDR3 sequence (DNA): TGTGCCAGTAGCTACGAAACGGGACTAGCGGGGGGCTACAATGAGCAGTTCTTC. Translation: CASSYETGLAGGYNEQFF. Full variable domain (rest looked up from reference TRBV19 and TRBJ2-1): DGGITQSPKYLFRKEGQNVTLSCEQNLNHDAMYWYRQDPGQGLRLIYYSQIVNDFQKGDIAEGYSVSREKKESFPLTVTSAQKNPTAFYLCASSYETGLAGGYNEQFFGPGTRLTVL.